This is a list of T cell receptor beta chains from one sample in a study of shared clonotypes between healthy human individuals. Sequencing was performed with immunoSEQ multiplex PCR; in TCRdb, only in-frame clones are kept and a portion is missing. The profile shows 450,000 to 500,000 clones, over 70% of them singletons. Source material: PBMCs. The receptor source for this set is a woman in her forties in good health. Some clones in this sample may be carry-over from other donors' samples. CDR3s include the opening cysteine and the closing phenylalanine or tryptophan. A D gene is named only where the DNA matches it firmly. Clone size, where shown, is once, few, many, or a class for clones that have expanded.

CASSRGDTQYF	TGTGCCAGCAGCCGGGGGGATACGCAGTATTTT	TRBJ2-3	NA	NA	TRBV27
CASSEGSLNTEAFF	TGTGCCAGTAGTGAGGGGTCCCTGAACACTGAAGCTTTCTTT	TRBJ1-1	NA	NA	TRBV19
CSVDRGGETQYF	TGCAGCGTAGACAGGGGAGGCGAGACCCAGTACTTC	TRBJ2-5	TRBD1	NA	TRBV29-1
CASSLSNQETQYF	TGCGCCAGCAGCTTGTCGAACCAAGAGACCCAGTACTTC	TRBJ2-5	NA	NA	TRBV5-1
CASSLRGSPPLELFF	TGTGCCAGCAGTTTAAGGGGGTCACCGCCCCTGGAGCTGTTTTTT	TRBJ2-2	NA	once	TRBV28
CASSLLGLAANEQFF	TGCGCCAGCAGCTTGTTGGGACTAGCGGCCAATGAGCAGTTCTTC	TRBJ2-1	TRBD2	NA	TRBV5-1
CASGLVCCRRENNYNEQFF	TGTGCTAGTGGTTTGGTTTGCTGCAGGCGAGAAAATAACTACAATGAGCAGTTCTTC	TRBJ2-1	NA	NA	TRBV12-5
CASSSGTGYQPQHF	TGTGCCAGCAGTTCTGGGACAGGGTATCAGCCCCAGCATTTT	TRBJ1-5	TRBD1	once	TRBV28
CASSRPGTGNQPQHF	TGTGCCAGCAGTAGACCCGGGACAGGCAATCAGCCCCAGCATTTT	TRBJ1-5	TRBD1	few	TRBV7-9
CASRRGQGFQPQHF	TGTGCCAGCAGACGCGGACAGGGTTTTCAGCCCCAGCATTTT	TRBJ1-5	TRBD1	NA	TRBV6-5
CASSGRTDTQYF	TGTGCCAGCAGTGGACGCACAGATACGCAGTATTTT	TRBJ2-3	NA	NA	TRBV2
CAWSKGGGSPLHF	TGTGCCTGGAGCAAGGGAGGCGGTTCACCCCTCCACTTT	TRBJ1-6	NA	NA	TRBV30
CASSVGAVLTNNEKLFF	TGTGCCAGCAGCGTAGGGGCAGTCCTTACTAATAATGAAAAACTGTTTTTT	TRBJ1-4	NA	NA	TRBV9
CAISEGLGGEQFF	TGTGCCATCAGTGAGGGCTTGGGGGGTGAGCAGTTCTTC	TRBJ2-1	NA	NA	TRBV10-3
CASSATGFEQYF	TGTGCCAGCAGTGCTACAGGGTTCGAGCAGTACTTC	TRBJ2-7	NA	NA	TRBV27
CARLRTPVRAGELFF	TGTGCCAGACTTCGTACTCCGGTTCGTGCCGGGGAGCTGTTTTTT	TRBJ2-2	NA	NA	TRBV11-1
CAWSRRAPNEKLFF	TGTGCCTGGAGTCGGCGGGCCCCGAATGAAAAACTGTTTTTT	TRBJ1-4	NA	NA	TRBV30
CASSYSRIFSGNTIYF	TGTGCCAGCAGTTACTCGAGGATCTTCTCTGGAAACACCATATATTTT	TRBJ1-3	NA	NA	TRBV6-5
CASRDILAKNIQYF	TGTGCCAGTCGAGACATTTTAGCCAAAAACATTCAGTACTTC	TRBJ2-4	NA	many	TRBV19
CASSEGTFGNTIYF	TGTGCCAGCAGTGAAGGGACATTTGGAAACACCATATATTTT	TRBJ1-3	NA	few	TRBV25-1
CATNDPGLAGKNEQFF	TGTGCCACCAACGACCCGGGACTAGCGGGAAAGAATGAGCAGTTCTTC	TRBJ2-1	TRBD2	NA	TRBV15
CASSLRQGEYNEQFF	TGTGCCAGCAGTCTTAGACAGGGAGAGTACAATGAGCAGTTCTTC	TRBJ2-1	TRBD1	many	TRBV6-4
CASSTHGKTYGYTF	TGTGCCAGCAGCACCCATGGAAAGACCTATGGCTACACCTTC	TRBJ1-2	NA	NA	TRBV7-9
CASSLGGGGPETQYF	TGTGCCAGCAGCTTAGGGGGCGGGGGCCCCGAGACCCAGTACTTC	TRBJ2-5	NA	few	TRBV11-2
CSVLVSGANVLTF	TGCAGCGTCTTAGTGTCCGGGGCCAACGTCCTGACTTTC	TRBJ2-6	NA	few	TRBV29-1
CASSHGLAESRELFF	TGCGCCAGCAGCCACGGACTAGCGGAGAGCAGGGAGCTGTTTTTT	TRBJ2-2	TRBD2	NA	TRBV5-1
CATGTPTRNTIYF	TGTGCTACCGGGACACCCACACGGAACACCATATATTTT	TRBJ1-3	NA	few	TRBV7-7